What follows are 23 T cell receptor beta chains derived from one specimen sequenced in a study of blood T cell repertoires in COVID-19. Sequencing used immunoSEQ multiplex PCR; TCRdb keeps in-frame clones, though not all of them. The profile shows 120,000 to 150,000 clones, more than 70% of them singletons. Source material: peripheral blood. The receptors originated from a woman aged 45-65 years with acute or convalescent COVID-19.

The V and J genes are TRBV27 and TRBJ2-5, with D maybe TRBD2 (6 bases). This CDR3 region has 14 residues. Germline V gene sequence: CDR1 MNHEY, CDR2 SMNVEV (reference sequence). Trimming removed 3 bases at V and 5 bases at J, with 13 bases between. The CDR3 loop is CASSLGGFLETQYF. Written as DNA, the CDR3 is TGTGCCAGCAGTTTGGGGGGTTTTCTCGAGACCCAGTACTTC.

V usage is TRBV7-2 and J usage is TRBJ1-2, with 8 bases fitting TRBD1. This CDR3 has 15 amino acids. The germline CDR1 and CDR2 sequences are SGHTA and FQGNSA. Trimming took 3 bases from V and 8 from J; bases not matched to a gene: 11. The CDR3 DNA is TGTGCCAGCAGCTTGAGACCCGGACAGGGAGGAGGCTACACCTTC. Its translation is CASSLRPGQGGGYTF.

The genes are TRBV9 and TRBJ1-1; no clear D gene. The CDR3 contains 13 residues. Per germline, CDR1 SGDLS and CDR2 YYNGEE. Trimming shortened V by 0 bases and J by 3 bases, and 6 bases separated the two germline ends. In nucleotides, the CDR3 is TGTGCCAGCAGCGTAGAAAGAGACACTGAAGCTTTCTTT. Protein sequence: CASSVERDTEAFF.

The chain links TRBV19 to TRBJ1-4; D is perhaps TRBD1 (5 bases). The CDR3 covers 13 residues. V was pared by 7 bases and J by 8 bases, with 14 bases between. Germline CDR1 LNHDA, CDR2 SQIVND (reference sequence). The CDR3 nucleotides are TGTGCCAGTACGGACATCCCCCGGGAAAAACTGTTTTTT. It specifies CASTDIPREKLFF.

This chain uses TRBV28 with TRBJ2-5; D is undetermined. The CDR3 consists of 12 residues. From germline, CDR1 is MDHEN and CDR2 SYDVKM. V was shortened by 3 bases and J by 5 bases, with 7 bases between the two germline ends. DNA for the CDR3: TGTGCCAGCAGTTTGACTGTGGAGACCCAGTACTTC. Protein: CASSLTVETQYF.

This chain uses TRBV2 with TRBJ2-2; D possibly corresponds to TRBD2 (5 bases). The germline gives CDR1 SNHLY, CDR2 FYNNEI. This CDR3 is 15 amino acids long. With 2 bases removed from V and 4 bases from J, the gap between germline ends came to 11 bases. This CDR3 reads CASSESLGSTGELFF. For the CDR3, the DNA is TGTGCCAGCAGTGAAAGTTTGGGGAGCACCGGGGAGCTGTTTTTT.

The CDR3 sequence is CASSPDGGWFGRFF. Here the CDR3 DNA reads TGTGCCAGCAGCCCCGATGGCGGTTGGTTCGGTAGGTTCTTC. The chain is built from TRBV7-2 and TRBJ2-1; D call uncertain. Germline V gene lookup returns CDR1 SGHTA and CDR2 FQGNSA. Trimming pared 5 bases from V and 15 bases from J, leaving 23 bases between. CDR3 size: 14 residues.

The chain carries TRBV28 and TRBJ2-1; tentative D call: TRBD2 (5 bases). The CDR3 loop spans 14 amino acids. The ends were cut back, 5 bases at V and 6 bases at J, with 14 bases in the middle. Per germline, CDR1 MDHEN and CDR2 SYDVKM. The DNA of the CDR3 is TGTGCCAGCAGTACCTTGTCGGGGTCCAATGAGCAGTTCTTC. This codes for CASSTLSGSNEQFF.

The J gene is TRBJ1-1, the V gene TRBV6-2 or TRBV6-3; possibly TRBD1 for D (6 bases). The CDR3 has 13 residues. Trimming cost V 5 bases and J 8 bases, with 15 bases left between them. Germline V gives CDR1 MNHEY, CDR2 SVGEGT. CDR3 region: CASSQPPQGEAFF. In DNA, the CDR3 is TGTGCCAGCAGTCAGCCACCCCAGGGGGAAGCTTTCTTT.

The chain is built from TRBV19 and TRBJ1-5; possible D gene TRBD1, 6 bases. This CDR3 is 14 amino acids long. Germline values: CDR1 LNHDA, CDR2 SQIVND (reference sequence). V was clipped by 5 bases and J by 8 bases, with 16 bases between them. CDR3 sequence (DNA): TGTGCCAGTAGTCCGACAGGCCTCGCGGAGCCCCAGCATTTT. Protein: CASSPTGLAEPQHF. Complete variable domain (other parts from reference TRBV19 and TRBJ1-5): DGGITQSPKYLFRKEGQNVTLSCEQNLNHDAMYWYRQDPGQGLRLIYYSQIVNDFQKGDIAEGYSVSREKKESFPLTVTSAQKNPTAFYLCASSPTGLAEPQHFGDGTRLSIL.

The rearrangement uses TRBV5-1 and TRBJ1-1; D is unresolved. The V end lost 3 bases, the J end lost 8 bases, and 14 bases lay between the germline ends. There are 13 residues in the CDR3. Germline-derived CDR1 and CDR2 are SGHRS and YFSETQ. CDR3 nucleotides: TGCGCCAGCAGCTCACTAGGGTTCCCCGAAGCTTTCTTT. Its translation is CASSSLGFPEAFF. Full variable domain (missing parts from reference TRBV5-1 and TRBJ1-1): KAGVTQTPRYLIKTRGQQVTLSCSPISGHRSVSWYQQTPGQGLQFLFEYFSETQRNKGNFPGRFSGRQFSNSRSEMNVSTLELGDSALYLCASSSLGFPEAFFGQGTRLTVV.

The sample holds one count of this clone. V is TRBV9 and J is TRBJ1-3; 12 bases map to TRBD1. V shed 0 bases and J 4 bases; nucleotides not matched to a gene: 8. Germline V CDR1 and CDR2: SGDLS, YYNGEE. CDR3 length: 18 amino acids. CDR3 in DNA: TGTGCCAGCAGCGTAGCTACGGGACAGGGGGCGCAGGGAAACACCATATATTTT. Translating gives CASSVATGQGAQGNTIYF.

The J gene is TRBJ2-1, the V gene TRBV18, with 9 bases fitting TRBD2. This CDR3 spans 17 amino acids. Trimming at V came to 3 bases and at J to 6 bases, leaving 12 bases not matched to a gene. Germline-derived CDR1 and CDR2 are KGHSH and LQKENI. This CDR3 reads CASSPIQETSGLNEQFF. CDR3 bases: TGTGCCAGCTCACCCATACAAGAGACTAGCGGTCTCAATGAGCAGTTCTTC.

The chain employs TRBV7-9 and TRBJ1-4, with D unresolved. CDR1 and CDR2 (germline): SEHNR, FQNEAQ (reference sequence). This CDR3 contains 12 residues. V lost 10 bases, J lost 8 bases, and 14 bases lay in between. The CDR3 is CATREFREKLFF. In DNA, the CDR3 is TGTGCCACCCGGGAGTTCCGCGAAAAACTGTTTTTT.

The V and J genes are TRBV7-3 and TRBJ1-1; D gene uncertain. Germline values: CDR1 SGHTA, CDR2 FQGTGA. Trimming removed 2 bases at V and 3 bases at J, with 4 bases between. This CDR3 spans 12 amino acids. CDR3 sequence reads: CASSLQYTEAFF. CDR3 sequence (DNA): TGTGCCAGCAGCTTACAGTACACTGAAGCTTTCTTT.

The chain couples TRBV28 to TRBJ2-2; tentatively, D is TRBD1 (6 bases). V was clipped by 5 bases and J by 8 bases, with 9 bases between them. The V gene's germline CDR1 is MDHEN and CDR2 SYDVKM. The CDR3 totals 12 residues. The CDR3: CASSLDRGELFF. The DNA for the CDR3 is TGTGCCAGCAGTCTCGACAGGGGGGAGCTGTTTTTT.

V gene TRBV24-1 combines with J gene TRBJ2-2; 8 bases agree with TRBD1. From germline, CDR1 is KGHDR and CDR2 SFDVKD. Unmatched junction bases numbered 7, after V lost 3 bases and J lost 2 bases. The CDR3 runs 17 residues. CDR3 sequence: CATSDPPGTGNTGELFF. The DNA for the CDR3 is TGTGCCACCAGTGATCCCCCCGGGACAGGCAACACCGGGGAGCTGTTTTTT.

CDR3 sequence: CASSTTGTGVRHHF. The CDR3 nucleotides read TGTGCCAGTAGTACCACCGGGACAGGGGTCCGCCACCACTTT. The chain employs TRBV19 and TRBJ1-6; TRBD1 agrees at 10 bases. Germline lookup yields CDR1 LNHDA and CDR2 SQIVND (reference sequence). With 4 bases clipped from V and 18 bases from J, the junction kept 12 bases outside the gene matches. This CDR3 has 14 amino acids.

V is TRBV9 and J is TRBJ2-3; the D gene is possibly TRBD1 (5 bases). Germline V gene data show CDR1 as SGDLS and CDR2 as YYNGEE. The CDR3 is 15 residues long. Trimming removed 1 base from V and 2 bases from J, with 11 bases in between. The DNA for the CDR3 is TGTGCCAGCAGCGTAACAGGCTTCGTCACAGATACGCAGTATTTT. Residues: CASSVTGFVTDTQYF.

This chain connects TRBV6-2 or TRBV6-3 to TRBJ1-1; 9 bases agree with TRBD1. The germline V gene has CDR1 MNHEY and CDR2 SVGEGT. The J segment lost 10 bases and the V segment lost 5 bases, leaving 8 bases of the junction unmatched. The length of the CDR3 is 13 residues. The CDR3 DNA reads as TGTGCCAGCAGTCCGCTCGGGACAGGGATAGCTTTCTTT. As protein: CASSPLGTGIAFF.

The chain uses TRBV18 and TRBJ2-7, with D possibly TRBD1 on 5 matching bases. Per germline, CDR1 KGHSH and CDR2 LQKENI. This CDR3 is built from 15 residues. The V gene lost 2 bases and the J gene lost 5 bases, with 16 bases spanning the gap. The CDR3 nucleotides read TGTGCCAGCTCACCATCTCCGGGCGGACATCACGAGCAGTACTTC. It specifies CASSPSPGGHHEQYF.

This clone was recorded only once. The chain is built from TRBV15 and TRBJ2-5, with 9 bases matching TRBD2. CDR1 LNHNV and CDR2 YYDKDF come from the germline V gene (reference sequence). V dropped 4 bases and J dropped 5; count of bases not matched to a gene: 11. This CDR3 is built from 16 residues. Here the CDR3 reads CATSIDKSGGMETQYF. In DNA form, the CDR3 reads TGTGCCACCAGCATCGACAAAAGCGGGGGGATGGAGACCCAGTACTTC.

The chain has TRBV14 and TRBJ1-6; 9 bases are shared with TRBD1. Germline V gives CDR1 SGHDN, CDR2 FVKESK. J was trimmed by 9 bases and V by 8 bases; bases with no gene match: 5. The CDR3 length is 13 residues. The CDR3 is CASAGQGSSPLHF. The CDR3 DNA sequence: TGTGCCAGCGCCGGACAGGGGTCTTCACCCCTCCACTTT.